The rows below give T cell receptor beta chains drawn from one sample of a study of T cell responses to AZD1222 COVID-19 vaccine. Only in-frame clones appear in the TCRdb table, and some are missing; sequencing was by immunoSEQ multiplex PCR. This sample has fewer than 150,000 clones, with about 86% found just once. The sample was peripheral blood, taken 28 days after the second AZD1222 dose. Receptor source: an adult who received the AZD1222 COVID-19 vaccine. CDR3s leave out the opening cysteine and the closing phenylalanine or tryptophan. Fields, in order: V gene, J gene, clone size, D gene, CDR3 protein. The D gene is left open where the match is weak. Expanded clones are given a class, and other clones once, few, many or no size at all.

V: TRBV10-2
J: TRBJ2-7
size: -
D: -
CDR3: ASAEPGITRSYEQY

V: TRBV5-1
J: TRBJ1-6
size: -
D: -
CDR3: ASSPDLEDSPLH

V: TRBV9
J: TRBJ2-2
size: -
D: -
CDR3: ARSAWGGAGTGELF

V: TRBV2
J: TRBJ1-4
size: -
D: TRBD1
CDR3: ASSRDRGEKLF

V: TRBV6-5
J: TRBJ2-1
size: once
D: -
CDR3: ASLIRTGFDEQF

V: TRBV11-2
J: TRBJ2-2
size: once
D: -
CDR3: ASSLDGTPNTGELF

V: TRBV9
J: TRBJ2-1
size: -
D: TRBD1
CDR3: ASSRSTGGTNEQF

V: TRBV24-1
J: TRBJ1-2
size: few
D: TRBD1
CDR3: ATRDSVNYGYT

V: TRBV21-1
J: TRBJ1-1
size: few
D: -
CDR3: AGRGAPTAEAF

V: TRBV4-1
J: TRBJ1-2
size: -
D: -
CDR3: ASSQVGPADYGYT

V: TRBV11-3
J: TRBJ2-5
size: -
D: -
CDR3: ASSLQGTQETQY

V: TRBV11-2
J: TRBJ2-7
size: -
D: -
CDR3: ASSQLDEQY

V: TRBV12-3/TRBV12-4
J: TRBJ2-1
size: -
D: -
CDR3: ASSFSRDEQF

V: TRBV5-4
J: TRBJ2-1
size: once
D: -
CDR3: ASSLGRGGHPYNEQF

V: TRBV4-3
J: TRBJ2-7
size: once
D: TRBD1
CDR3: ASSQQTGYEQY

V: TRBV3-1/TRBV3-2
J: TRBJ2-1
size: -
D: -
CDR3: ASSLGVGLVNEQF

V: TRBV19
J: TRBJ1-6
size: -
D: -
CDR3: ASSIESSYNSPLH

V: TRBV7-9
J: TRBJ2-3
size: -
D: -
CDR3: ASSPSTDTQY

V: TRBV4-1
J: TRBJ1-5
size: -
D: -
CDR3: ASSQSSGSKGQPQH

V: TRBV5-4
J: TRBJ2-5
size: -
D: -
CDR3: ASSEQGGETQY

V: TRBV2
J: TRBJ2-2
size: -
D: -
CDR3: ASMRGPSGRTGELF

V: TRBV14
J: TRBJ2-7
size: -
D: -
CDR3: ASGVLLSYEQY

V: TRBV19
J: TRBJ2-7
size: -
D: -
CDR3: ASSILLGYEQY

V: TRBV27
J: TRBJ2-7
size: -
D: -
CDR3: ASSFSGPTYEQY

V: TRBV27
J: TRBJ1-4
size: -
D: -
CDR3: ASSPMTGANEKLF

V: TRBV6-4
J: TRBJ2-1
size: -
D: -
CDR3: ASSGTAYNEQF

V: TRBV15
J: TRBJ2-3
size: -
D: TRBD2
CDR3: ATTPIHGRGDTDTQY

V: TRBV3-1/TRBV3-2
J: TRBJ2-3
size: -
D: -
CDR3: ASSQHLALDTDTQY

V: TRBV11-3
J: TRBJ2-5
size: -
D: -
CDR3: ASSVGGLETQY